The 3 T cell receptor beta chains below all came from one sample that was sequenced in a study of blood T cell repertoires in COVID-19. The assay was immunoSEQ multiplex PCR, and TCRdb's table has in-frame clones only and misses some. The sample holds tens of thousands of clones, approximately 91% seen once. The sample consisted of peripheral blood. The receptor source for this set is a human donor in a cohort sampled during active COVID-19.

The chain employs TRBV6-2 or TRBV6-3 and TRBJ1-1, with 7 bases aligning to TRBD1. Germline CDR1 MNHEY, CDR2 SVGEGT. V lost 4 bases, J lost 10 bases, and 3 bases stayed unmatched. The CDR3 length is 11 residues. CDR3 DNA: TGTGCCAGCAGTTCCAGGGACAGAGCTTTCTTT. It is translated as CASSSRDRAFF.

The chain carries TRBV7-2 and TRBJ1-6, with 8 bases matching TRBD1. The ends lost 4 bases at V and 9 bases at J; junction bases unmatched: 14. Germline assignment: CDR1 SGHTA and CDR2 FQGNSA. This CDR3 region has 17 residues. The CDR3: CASSSHTGGLLGSPLHF. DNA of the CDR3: TGTGCCAGCAGCTCACACACAGGGGGACTCCTCGGTTCACCCCTCCACTTT.

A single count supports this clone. The chain's CDR3 is CAWRTQGTNEKLFF. CDR3 coding DNA: TGTGCCTGGAGGACACAGGGAACTAATGAAAAACTGTTTTTT. The rearrangement joins TRBV30 to TRBJ1-4; weak D call: TRBD1 (6 bases). The CDR3 has 14 residues. The V and J ends lost 3 bases and 1 base respectively, with 9 bases between them. In germline, CDR1 is GTSNPN, CDR2 SVGIG (reference sequence).